This T cell receptor (beta chain) was observed in a study of T cells in narcolepsy. This CDR3 has 13 amino acids. Germline CDR1 is MNHEY and CDR2 is SMNVEV (reference sequence). V was cut by 6 bases and J by 4 bases, with 12 bases left in between. Profiling relied on immunoSEQ multiplex PCR, and the TCRdb table lists in-frame clones only, not all of them. The data contain 36,000 or so clones, 87% of them singletons. Input material: CD45RA- memory CD4+ T cells from PBMCs. The clonotype was recovered from a human donor with narcolepsy. The chain recombines TRBV27 with TRBJ1-1; D possibly corresponds to TRBD1 (5 bases). The CDR3 region is CASRGAVGTEAFF. The CDR3, as DNA: TGTGCCAGCAGAGGGGCGGTGGGCACTGAAGCTTTCTTT.